These 9 T cell receptor beta chains came from one sample sequenced in a study of human T cells and chemical hapten exposure (dated by TCRdb to about 2021). The intended sense of this specimen's time point label: patch test 1, 2 weeks after DPC sensitization. Interpreted using the paper, the treatment or condition label stands for: therapeutic diphenylcyclopropenone sensitization with weekly scalp DPC. Library preparation used RACE. Instrument used: NextSeq 500. TCRdb reprocessing: public reads trimmed at Q25 with fastp, clones called with MiXCR, in-frame beta chains kept. Each record represents a unique CDR3 protein, reported with the most common genes and DNA among its rows. The sample contains approximately 80,000 distinct CDR3 sequences, roughly 7.1% of them found a single time. The top ten hold 1.5% to 1.7% of the sample. The sequencing used whole blood, collected in connection with sensitization to the hapten diphenylcyclopropenone (DPC). The receptors here all came from a woman aged 25 to 39 with alopecia areata. Some clones in this sample may be carry-over from other donors' samples.

In this sample, this clonotype turned up a few times. The chain uses TRBV20-1 and TRBJ1-1, with D unresolved. CDR1 and CDR2 (germline): DFQATT, SNEGSKA (reference sequence). CDR3 length: 14 residues. Deletions cut 1 base from V and 4 bases from J, with 13 bases between. For the CDR3, the DNA is TGCAGTGCTAGAGCTGAGTCCGGCGGCACTGAAGCTTTCTTT. Protein product: CSARAESGGTEAFF.

This clonotype showed up just a few times. The rearrangement uses TRBV11-1 and TRBJ2-2; unclear D gene. Trimming removed 3 bases at V and 1 base at J, with 6 bases between. Germline V lookup: CDR1 SGHAT, CDR2 FQDESV (reference sequence). CDR3 size: 14 residues. CDR3 DNA: TGTGCCAGCAGCTTCAGCCAGAACACCGGGGAGCTGTTTTTT. Its protein product is CASSFSQNTGELFF.

This clonotype was seen many times. The gene calls are TRBV6-5 and TRBJ2-3; possible D gene TRBD2, 6 bases. Between the trimmed V and J ends, which lost 5 bases and 0 bases, there was a span of 12 bases. CDR3 size: 15 residues. Germline V gene data show CDR1 as MNHEY and CDR2 as SVGAGI. This CDR3 is CASSPQRVSTDTQYF. Written as DNA, the CDR3 is TGTGCCAGCAGTCCGCAGCGGGTGAGCACAGATACGCAGTATTTT.

This clonotype showed up many times. The rearrangement links TRBV12-3 or TRBV12-4 to TRBJ1-5, with 7 bases matching TRBD1. V was pared by 5 bases and J by 1 base, with 8 bases of the junction left unmatched. The CDR3 runs 16 residues. The CDR3 loop is CASSPRQGQSNQPQHF. CDR3 coding DNA: TGTGCCAGCAGTCCACGACAGGGACAGAGCAATCAGCCCCAGCATTTT.

Many counts were recorded for this clonotype. The chain carries TRBV5-1 and TRBJ2-1, with D unclear. V was shortened by 1 base and J by 2 bases, with 10 bases between the two germline ends. CDR1 is SGHRS and CDR2 is YFSETQ in the germline V gene. The CDR3 is made up of 15 amino acids. The CDR3, as DNA: TGCGCCAGCAGCTTGACCGGATCAGCCTACAATGAGCAGTTCTTC. It is translated as CASSLTGSAYNEQFF.

This clonotype was detected ten times or more. This chain links TRBV29-1 with TRBJ2-7; a possible D gene is TRBD1 (6 bases). This CDR3 contains 13 residues. Per germline, CDR1 SQVTM and CDR2 ANQGSEA. Trimming left V 5 bases short and J 5 bases short, with 16 bases between. The CDR3 reads CSVMTGRKDEQYF. The CDR3 coding sequence is TGCAGCGTTATGACAGGTAGGAAGGACGAGCAGTACTTC.

As to this clonotype: A much larger clone lies one base from this, so it may be a read error. This rearrangement joins TRBV7-8 to TRBJ2-3; 9 bases are a match to TRBD1. The CDR3 sequence is 15 residues long. The V gene's germline CDR1 is SGHVS and CDR2 FQNEAQ. Unmatched junction bases numbered 8, after V lost 5 bases and J lost 5 bases. CDR3 nucleotides: TGTGCCAGCAGCCTCATCTACAGGGGGCGAGATACGCAGTATTTT. It is translated as CASSLIYRGRDTQYF.

This clonotype was counted a few times. The genes are TRBV14 and TRBJ2-1; the match to TRBD1 covers 9 bases. Germline loops: CDR1 SGHDN, CDR2 FVKESK. The CDR3 sequence is 14 residues long. Trimming removed 3 bases from V and 7 bases from J; junction bases left unmatched: 4. CDR3 protein: CASSQRDRVNEQFF. CDR3 in DNA: TGTGCCAGCAGCCAGAGGGACAGGGTGAATGAGCAGTTCTTC.

This clonotype has at least ten counts. The V and J genes are TRBV6-1 and TRBJ2-2, with TRBD2 identical over 8 bases. This CDR3 comprises 15 residues. V was pared by 8 bases and J by 1 base, with 6 bases of the junction left unmatched. Germline lookup yields CDR1 MNHNS and CDR2 SASEGT. This chain's CDR3 is CASRTGLVNTGELFF. The DNA of the CDR3 is TGTGCCAGCCGAACGGGACTAGTGAACACCGGGGAGCTGTTTTTT.